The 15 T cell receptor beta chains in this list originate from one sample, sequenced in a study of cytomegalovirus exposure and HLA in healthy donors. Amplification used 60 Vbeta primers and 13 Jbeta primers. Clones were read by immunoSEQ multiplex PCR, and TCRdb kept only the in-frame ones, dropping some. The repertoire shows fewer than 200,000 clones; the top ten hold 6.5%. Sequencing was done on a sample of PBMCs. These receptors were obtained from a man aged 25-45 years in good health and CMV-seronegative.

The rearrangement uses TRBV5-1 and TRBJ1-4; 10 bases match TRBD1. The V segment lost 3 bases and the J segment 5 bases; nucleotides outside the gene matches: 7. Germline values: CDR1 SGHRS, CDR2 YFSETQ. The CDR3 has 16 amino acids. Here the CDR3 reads CASSSHLTGGNEKLFF. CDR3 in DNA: TGCGCCAGCAGCTCCCACCTGACAGGGGGCAATGAAAAACTGTTTTTT.

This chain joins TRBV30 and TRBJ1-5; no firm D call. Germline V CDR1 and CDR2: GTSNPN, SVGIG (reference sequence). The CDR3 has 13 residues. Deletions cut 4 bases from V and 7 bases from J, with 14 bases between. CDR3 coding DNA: TGTGCCTGGACGGCCGGGTTAGGACAGCCCCAGCATTTT. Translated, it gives CAWTAGLGQPQHF. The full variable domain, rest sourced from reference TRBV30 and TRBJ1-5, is SQTIHQWPATLVQPVGSPLSLECTVEGTSNPNLYWYRQAAGRGLQLLFYSVGIGQISSEVPQNLSASRPQDRQFILSSKKLLLSDSGFYLCAWTAGLGQPQHFGDGTRLSIL.

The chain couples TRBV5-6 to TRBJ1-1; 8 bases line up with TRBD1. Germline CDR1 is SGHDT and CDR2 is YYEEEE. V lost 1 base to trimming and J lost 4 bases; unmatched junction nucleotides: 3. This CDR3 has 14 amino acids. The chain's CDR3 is CASSLFTGGTEAFF. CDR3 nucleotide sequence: TGTGCCAGCAGCTTGTTTACAGGGGGCACTGAAGCTTTCTTT.

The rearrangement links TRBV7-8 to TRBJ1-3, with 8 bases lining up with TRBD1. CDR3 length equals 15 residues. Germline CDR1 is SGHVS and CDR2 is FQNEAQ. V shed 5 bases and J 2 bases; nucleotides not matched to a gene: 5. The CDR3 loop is CASSLGQGPGNTIYF. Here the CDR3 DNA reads TGTGCCAGCAGCCTCGGACAGGGACCTGGAAACACCATATATTTT.

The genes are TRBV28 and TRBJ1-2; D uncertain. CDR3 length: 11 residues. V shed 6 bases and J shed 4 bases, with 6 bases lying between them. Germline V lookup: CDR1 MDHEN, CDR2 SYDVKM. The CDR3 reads CASSRLYGYTF. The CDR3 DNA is TGTGCCAGCAGCAGGCTCTATGGCTACACCTTC.

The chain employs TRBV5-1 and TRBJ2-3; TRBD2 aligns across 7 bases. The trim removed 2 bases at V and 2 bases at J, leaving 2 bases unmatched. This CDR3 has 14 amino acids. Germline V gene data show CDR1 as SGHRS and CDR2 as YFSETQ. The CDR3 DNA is TGCGCCAGCAGCTTTGGGAGGGTCACAGATACGCAGTATTTT. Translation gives CASSFGRVTDTQYF.

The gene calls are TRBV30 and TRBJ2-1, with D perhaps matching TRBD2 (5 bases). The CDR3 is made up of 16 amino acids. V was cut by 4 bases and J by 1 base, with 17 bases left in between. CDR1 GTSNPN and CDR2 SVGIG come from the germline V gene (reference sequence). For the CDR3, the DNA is TGTGCCTGGACCCCTCGGGGTTCCAGGTCCTACAATGAGCAGTTCTTC. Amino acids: CAWTPRGSRSYNEQFF.

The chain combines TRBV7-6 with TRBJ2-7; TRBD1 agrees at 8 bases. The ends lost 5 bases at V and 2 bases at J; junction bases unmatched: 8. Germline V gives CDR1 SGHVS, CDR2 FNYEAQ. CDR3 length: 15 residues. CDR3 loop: CASSLRQGTPYEQYF. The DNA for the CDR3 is TGTGCCAGCAGCCTTAGACAGGGGACCCCCTACGAGCAGTACTTC.

CDR3 nucleotides: TGTGCCAGCAGCACCAGCCCCCGGACTCAAAGGCTCACAGATACGCAGTATTTT. Translation: CASSTSPRTQRLTDTQYF. The chain combines TRBV9 with TRBJ2-3, with D tentatively TRBD2 (5 bases). The germline V gene encodes CDR1 SGDLS and CDR2 YYNGEE. The length of the CDR3 is 18 residues. V lost 4 bases, J lost 2 bases, and 23 bases lay in between.

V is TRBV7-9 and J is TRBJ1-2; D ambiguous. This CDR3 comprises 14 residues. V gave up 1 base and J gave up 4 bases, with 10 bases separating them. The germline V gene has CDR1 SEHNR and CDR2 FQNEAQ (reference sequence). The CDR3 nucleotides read TGTGCCAGCAGCTTAGAGGTTACAGTCTATGGCTACACCTTC. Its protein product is CASSLEVTVYGYTF.

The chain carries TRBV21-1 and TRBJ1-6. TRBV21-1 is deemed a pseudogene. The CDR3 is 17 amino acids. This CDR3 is CASSKVRGGSRNSPLHF. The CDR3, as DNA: TGTGCCAGCAGCAAAGTGAGGGGGGGCTCACGAAATTCACCCCTCCACTTT.

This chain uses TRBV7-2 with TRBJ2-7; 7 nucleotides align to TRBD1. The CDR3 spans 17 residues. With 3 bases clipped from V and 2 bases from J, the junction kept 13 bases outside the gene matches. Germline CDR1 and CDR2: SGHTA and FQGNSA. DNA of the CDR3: TGTGCCAGCAGCTTTTCCTTGAGCCACCAGGGGGCCTACGAGCAGTACTTC. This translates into CASSFSLSHQGAYEQYF. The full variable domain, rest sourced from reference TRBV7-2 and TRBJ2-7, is GAGVSQSPSNKVTEKGKDVELRCDPISGHTALYWYRQSLGQGLEFLIYFQGNSAPDKSGLPSDRFSAERTGGSVSTLTIQRTQQEDSAVYLCASSFSLSHQGAYEQYFGPGTRLTVT.

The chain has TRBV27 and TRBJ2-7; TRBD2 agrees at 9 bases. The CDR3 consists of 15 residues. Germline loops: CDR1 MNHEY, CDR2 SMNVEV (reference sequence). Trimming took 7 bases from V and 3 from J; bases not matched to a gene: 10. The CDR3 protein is CASNSAGGRSYEQYF. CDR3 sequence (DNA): TGTGCCAGCAACTCAGCGGGAGGCCGAAGCTACGAGCAGTACTTC.

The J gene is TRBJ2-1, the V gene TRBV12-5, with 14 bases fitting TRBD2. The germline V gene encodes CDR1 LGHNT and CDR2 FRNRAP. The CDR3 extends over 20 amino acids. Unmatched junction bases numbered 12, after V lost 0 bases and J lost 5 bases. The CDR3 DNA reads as TGTGCTAGTGGTTTGGTTCCGGGACTAGCGGGAGAAGCTTGGCACAATGAGCAGTTCTTC. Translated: CASGLVPGLAGEAWHNEQFF. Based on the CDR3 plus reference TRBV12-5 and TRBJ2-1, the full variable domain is DARVTQTPRHKVTEMGQEVTMRCQPILGHNTVFWYRQTMMQGLELLAYFRNRAPLDDSGMPKDRFSAEMPDATLATLKIQPSEPRDSAVYFCASGLVPGLAGEAWHNEQFFGPGTRLTVL.

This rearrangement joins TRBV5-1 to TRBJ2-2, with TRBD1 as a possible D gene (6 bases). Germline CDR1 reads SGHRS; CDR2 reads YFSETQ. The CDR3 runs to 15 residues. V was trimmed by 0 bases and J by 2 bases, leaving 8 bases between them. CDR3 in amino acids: CASSLEGTNTGELFF. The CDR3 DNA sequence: TGCGCCAGCAGCTTGGAGGGGACAAACACCGGGGAGCTGTTTTTT.